These 31 T cell receptor beta chains were sequenced from one sample in a study of cytomegalovirus exposure and HLA in healthy donors (dated by TCRdb to between 2016 and 2019). Library construction relied on the immunoSEQ multiplex PCR assay. For the multiplex PCR, a mixture combining 60 forward primers for TCR Vbeta segments and 13 reverse primers for TCR Jbeta segments was used. TCRdb took over this immuneACCESS table, retaining in-frame rearrangements with V and J assigned. Such tables are incomplete; in checked studies, under half of the missing clones stem from an unresolved V gene, and the remainder is unexplained. The sample includes 68,000 or so clones, with 75% to 85% observed a single time. In total, the top ten clones hold around 7% of the sample. The specimen sequenced was PBMCs. The receptors here all came from a human donor in good health.

The chain is built from TRBV19 and TRBJ1-5; tentative D call: TRBD1 (5 bases). Germline-derived CDR1 and CDR2 are LNHDA and SQIVND (reference sequence). Between the trimmed V and J ends, which lost 5 bases and 5 bases, there was a span of 10 bases. CDR3 size: 13 residues. CDR3 in DNA: TGTGCCAGTAGTGGGGCCTCTTATCAGCCCCAGCATTTT. It encodes CASSGASYQPQHF.

The rearrangement joins TRBV19 to TRBJ1-2; 8 nucleotides align to TRBD1. The CDR3 consists of 15 residues. Germline assignment: CDR1 LNHDA and CDR2 SQIVND (reference sequence). V shed 4 bases, J shed 8 bases, and the junction held 12 bases outside the gene matches. In DNA form, the CDR3 reads TGTGCCAGTAGTACCACCGGGGCAGGGGGCCGGGGCTACACCTTC. As protein: CASSTTGAGGRGYTF.

Comments on this clone: The junction departs from the called germline gene at one end, perhaps through a read error. The genes are TRBV7-8 and TRBJ1-2, with D unresolved. The germline gives CDR1 SGHVS, CDR2 FQNEAQ. The CDR3 has 14 amino acids. CDR3 in amino acids: CASSFDDSAGGYPF. The CDR3 DNA reads TGTGCCAGCAGCTTTGACGACTCCGCCGGTGGCTACCCCTTC.

The chain links TRBV11-2 to TRBJ1-3; 9 bases fit TRBD1. The germline CDR1 and CDR2 sequences are SGHAT and FQNNGV. Unmatched junction bases numbered 9, after V lost 4 bases and J lost 5 bases. CDR3 length equals 16 residues. CDR3: CASSSGPGQGRNTIYF. In nucleotides, the CDR3 is TGTGCCAGCAGCTCGGGCCCGGGACAGGGAAGAAACACCATATATTTT. The variable domain in full, with the rest retrieved from reference TRBV11-2 and TRBJ1-3, is EAGVAQSPRYKIIEKRQSVAFWCNPISGHATLYWYQQILGQGPKLLIQFQNNGVVDDSQLPKDRFSAERLKGVDSTLKIQPAKLEDSAVYLCASSSGPGQGRNTIYFGEGSWLTVV.

This rearrangement joins TRBV2 to TRBJ2-3, with 13 bases matching TRBD2. The CDR3 has 18 amino acids. V gave up 6 bases and J gave up 0 bases; unmatched junction bases: 9. Germline values: CDR1 SNHLY, CDR2 FYNNEI. CDR3 bases: TGTGCCAGCAGCACTCGGACTAGCGGGGGACCTAGCACAGATACGCAGTATTTT. This translates into CASSTRTSGGPSTDTQYF.

This chain links TRBV7-3 with TRBJ1-1; 8 positions agree with TRBD1. Losses at the gene ends were 4 bases for V and 8 bases for J; bases not matched to a gene: 9. Germline V lookup: CDR1 SGHTA, CDR2 FQGTGA. CDR3 length equals 14 residues. The CDR3 DNA reads as TGTGCCAGCAGCTCCACCCAGGGGGACAGGGAAGCTTTCTTT. Its protein is CASSSTQGDREAFF.

The chain joins TRBV7-9 to TRBJ1-2, with a tentative D call TRBD1 (6 bases). The length of the CDR3 is 13 residues. The V gene's germline CDR1 is SEHNR and CDR2 FQNEAQ (reference sequence). The germline V and J ends were trimmed by 5 bases and 4 bases, with 11 bases remaining between them. In DNA form, the CDR3 reads TGTGCCAGCAGCGAGGACAGCCCCTATGGCTACACCTTC. This encodes CASSEDSPYGYTF.

The chain joins TRBV7-9 to TRBJ2-2; D not certain. The germline gives CDR1 SEHNR, CDR2 FQNEAQ (reference sequence). V lost 4 bases, J lost 3 bases, and 9 bases lay in between. The CDR3 is 14 amino acids. CDR3 nucleotide sequence: TGTGCCAGCAGCTCTTTCCAGGACACCGGGGAGCTGTTTTTT. As protein: CASSSFQDTGELFF.

The chain links TRBV7-2 to TRBJ2-7; 7 bases align to TRBD2. Germline CDR1 reads SGHTA; CDR2 reads FQGNSA. V was clipped by 1 base and J by 2 bases; unmatched bases: 5. The CDR3 is 15 residues long. CDR3 sequence reads: CASSLGVAGPYEQYF. DNA for the CDR3: TGTGCCAGCAGCTTAGGGGTAGCGGGTCCCTACGAGCAGTACTTC.

This clone was counted once. The chain joins TRBV7-3 to TRBJ1-1, with D hard to call. The germline V gene encodes CDR1 SGHTA and CDR2 FQGTGA. The CDR3 is 14 residues long. V lost 2 bases to trimming and J lost 6 bases, with 13 bases between them. The CDR3 DNA reads as TGTGCCAGCAGCTTATTGGGGAGAAGGGCTGAAGCTTTCTTT. It is translated as CASSLLGRRAEAFF.

This chain joins TRBV28 and TRBJ2-1; TRBD1 is a possible D gene (7 bases). CDR1 and CDR2 (germline): MDHEN, SYDVKM. This CDR3 region has 17 residues. Deletions cut 8 bases from V and 9 bases from J, with 29 bases between. The CDR3 DNA reads as TGTGCCAGCGAGAACGGGAGCGGAGGGGGCGCGTTGGGTGAGCAGTTCTTC. As protein: CASENGSGGGALGEQFF.

The gene calls are TRBV19 and TRBJ1-3; D is ambiguous. The CDR3 is 14 residues long. The V gene lost 2 bases and the J gene lost 7 bases, with 12 bases spanning the gap. Germline V gives CDR1 LNHDA, CDR2 SQIVND (reference sequence). In DNA, the CDR3 is TGTGCCAGTAGTATACCGGGAACAAGGAACACCATATATTTT. It codes for CASSIPGTRNTIYF.

The V call is TRBV2, the J call TRBJ1-5; D uncertain. This CDR3 has 14 residues. Germline assignment: CDR1 SNHLY and CDR2 FYNNEI. The V gene lost 8 bases and the J gene lost 5 bases, with 16 bases spanning the gap. The CDR3, as DNA: TGTGCCAGCGACGGCGGTCTGAGGGATCAGCCCCAGCATTTT. Translated: CASDGGLRDQPQHF.

V usage is TRBV5-6 and J usage is TRBJ1-2; possibly TRBD1 for D (6 bases). Trimming removed 5 bases from V and 2 bases from J, with 13 bases in between. Germline-derived CDR1 and CDR2 are SGHDT and YYEEEE. The CDR3 covers 14 residues. The CDR3 DNA is TGTGCCAGCAGACCCCAGGGGCGAAACTATGGCTACACCTTC. This codes for CASRPQGRNYGYTF.

This clone has more than one count but fewer than ten. The chain employs TRBV27 and TRBJ2-2; TRBD1 matches 7 bases. The V gene's germline CDR1 is MNHEY and CDR2 SMNVEV (reference sequence). Trimming took 4 bases from V and 1 from J; bases not matched to a gene: 12. The CDR3 covers 18 residues. CDR3 sequence: CASSSGRIRQGNTGELFF. The CDR3 region has the DNA TGTGCCAGCAGTTCTGGGAGAATCCGACAGGGGAACACCGGGGAGCTGTTTTTT.

The V call is TRBV30, the J call TRBJ1-2, with no clear D. The CDR3 totals 11 residues. Trimming left V 0 bases short and J 7 bases short, with 6 bases between. Germline values: CDR1 GTSNPN, CDR2 SVGIG (reference sequence). The CDR3 region is CAWSVGGGYTF. CDR3 bases: TGTGCCTGGAGTGTTGGAGGTGGCTACACCTTC.

The gene calls are TRBV5-1 and TRBJ2-7, with a tentative D call TRBD1 (6 bases). This CDR3 has 14 amino acids. Germline CDR1 is SGHRS and CDR2 is YFSETQ. V gave up 5 bases and J gave up 7 bases, with 19 bases separating them. CDR3 sequence reads: CASRPEGVHREQYF. The DNA for the CDR3 is TGCGCCAGCAGACCCGAGGGGGTTCATCGGGAGCAGTACTTC.

This chain connects TRBV5-4 to TRBJ1-3; a weak D match, TRBD1 (5 bases). The length of the CDR3 is 17 residues. CDR1 SGHNT and CDR2 YYREEE come from the germline V gene (reference sequence). V lost 4 bases to trimming and J lost 0 bases, with 17 bases between them. CDR3 region: CASSPPLGGDSGNTIYF. As DNA, the CDR3 is TGTGCCAGCAGCCCCCCGTTGGGGGGGGACTCTGGAAACACCATATATTTT.

In DNA, the CDR3 is TGTGCCAGTACGAGTACAGACTATGGCTACACCTTC. Protein: CASTSTDYGYTF. This rearrangement joins TRBV19 to TRBJ1-2, with D hard to call. CDR3 length equals 12 residues. Germline V gene sequence: CDR1 LNHDA, CDR2 SQIVND (reference sequence). The ends were cut back, 7 bases at V and 3 bases at J, with 9 bases in the middle.

The chain uses TRBV30 and TRBJ2-3; 11 bases match TRBD2. In germline, CDR1 is GTSNPN, CDR2 SVGIG (reference sequence). V shed 2 bases and J 7 bases; nucleotides not matched to a gene: 8. The CDR3 is made up of 15 amino acids. This chain's CDR3 is CAWSKATSGANTQYF. Here the CDR3 DNA reads TGTGCCTGGAGTAAGGCGACTAGCGGGGCAAATACGCAGTATTTT.

V is TRBV29-1 and J is TRBJ1-5; no clear D gene. With 6 bases removed from V and 5 bases from J, the gap between germline ends came to 17 bases. Per the germline V gene, CDR1 is SQVTM and CDR2 is ANQGSEA. The CDR3 length is 14 residues. Here the CDR3 DNA reads TGCAGCGTCCGGGAATGGTGGTGGGATCAGCCCCAGCATTTT. Translating it yields CSVREWWWDQPQHF.

The rearrangement joins TRBV11-2 to TRBJ2-7; D is unresolved. The germline V and J ends were trimmed by 0 bases and 4 bases, with 16 bases remaining between them. Germline V gives CDR1 SGHAT, CDR2 FQNNGV. CDR3 length: 16 residues. CDR3 in DNA: TGTGCCAGCAGCTTAGAGGGCAGAAGTTTTTTTTACGAGCAGTACTTC. Translating it yields CASSLEGRSFFYEQYF.

The rearrangement links TRBV7-6 to TRBJ2-5; 11 nucleotides agree with TRBD2. J was trimmed by 2 bases and V by 5 bases; bases with no gene match: 10. The length of the CDR3 is 17 residues. Germline loops: CDR1 SGHVS, CDR2 FNYEAQ. This chain's CDR3 is CASSVWSSGGGQETQYF. For the CDR3, the DNA is TGTGCCAGCAGCGTTTGGAGTAGCGGGGGGGGTCAAGAGACCCAGTACTTC.

The chain carries TRBV19 and TRBJ1-3; D might be TRBD1 (5 bases). The CDR3 runs to 18 residues. Between the trimmed V and J ends, which lost 5 bases and 0 bases, there was a span of 20 bases. Germline assignment: CDR1 LNHDA and CDR2 SQIVND (reference sequence). CDR3 DNA sequence: TGTGCCAGTAGTCTCGGGGACTTTCCCACTCTCTCTGGAAACACCATATATTTT. Protein sequence: CASSLGDFPTLSGNTIYF.

The rearrangement joins TRBV7-9 to TRBJ2-1; TRBD1 matches at 8 bases. The CDR3 runs to 14 residues. V was pared by 5 bases and J by 7 bases, with 7 bases of the junction left unmatched. Germline loops: CDR1 SEHNR, CDR2 FQNEAQ (reference sequence). The CDR3 reads CASSARQGRNEQFF. CDR3 bases: TGTGCCAGCAGCGCTCGACAGGGGCGGAATGAGCAGTTCTTC.

This chain joins TRBV7-3 and TRBJ2-5; TRBD2 aligns across 11 bases. The CDR3 runs to 15 residues. V lost 4 bases and J lost 5; bases outside the gene matches: 6. CDR1 and CDR2 (germline): SGHTA, FQGTGA. The CDR3 protein is CASSSGLAGPETQYF. The CDR3 nucleotides are TGTGCCAGCAGCTCCGGACTAGCGGGTCCGGAGACCCAGTACTTC.

The chain combines TRBV6-5 with TRBJ1-3; D might be TRBD1 (6 bases). The CDR3 runs 14 residues. CDR1 is MNHEY, CDR2 SVGAGI, per germline. Trimming removed 4 bases at V and 5 bases at J, with 12 bases between. CDR3 DNA: TGTGCCAGCAGTTCCGCAGGGGCAAGAAACACCATATATTTT. Its translation: CASSSAGARNTIYF.

The chain uses TRBV25-1 and TRBJ1-5; maybe TRBD1 (5 bases). CDR3 size: 15 residues. Germline V lookup: CDR1 MGHDK, CDR2 SYGVNS. The V end was cut by 0 bases, the J end by 1 base, with 7 bases between. The CDR3 loop reads CASSEYRGSNQPQHF. The DNA of the CDR3 is TGTGCCAGCAGTGAATACCGGGGGAGCAATCAGCCCCAGCATTTT.

The chain employs TRBV7-2 and TRBJ2-1, with TRBD2 identical over 8 bases. Trimming cost V 7 bases and J 1 base; bases outside gene matches: 3. CDR1 is SGHTA, CDR2 FQGNSA, per germline. The CDR3 extends over 14 amino acids. DNA of the CDR3: TGTGCCAGCACCTCGGGGGGGTCCTACAATGAGCAGTTCTTC. This translates into CASTSGGSYNEQFF.

This clone was counted only a few times. The chain carries TRBV5-1 and TRBJ2-1; 7 nucleotides line up with TRBD2. Unmatched junction bases numbered 11, after V lost 4 bases and J lost 7 bases. The CDR3 runs to 15 residues. The V gene's germline CDR1 is SGHRS and CDR2 YFSETQ. The CDR3 DNA follows: TGCGCCAGCAGCCCCGGGACTACCCGGGCAAATGAGCAGTTCTTC. Translation: CASSPGTTRANEQFF. Full variable domain (rest looked up from reference TRBV5-1 and TRBJ2-1): KAGVTQTPRYLIKTRGQQVTLSCSPISGHRSVSWYQQTPGQGLQFLFEYFSETQRNKGNFPGRFSGRQFSNSRSEMNVSTLELGDSALYLCASSPGTTRANEQFFGPGTRLTVL.

The chain recombines TRBV7-9 with TRBJ1-5; perhaps TRBD1 as D (5 bases). Deletions cut 5 bases from V and 0 bases from J, with 17 bases between. Germline loops: CDR1 SEHNR, CDR2 FQNEAQ (reference sequence). The CDR3 extends over 17 amino acids. CDR3 DNA: TGTGCCAGCAGCCTTGGACACACTGGGGATAGCAATCAGCCCCAGCATTTT. It specifies CASSLGHTGDSNQPQHF.